Each of the 17 T cell receptor beta chains below was sequenced from the same sample in a study of lymphopenia after photon versus proton radiotherapy. Data came from immunoSEQ multiplex PCR; TCRdb stores just in-frame clones and leaves some out. The repertoire consists of 75,000 or so clones, with 80% to 90% occurring once and the leading ten covering about 1.3%. The source was peripheral blood, collected from a patient treated with proton-based radiotherapy. These receptors were collected from a man in his sixties with pancreatic cancer.

This chain uses TRBV11-3 with TRBJ1-1; TRBD1 might be the D (5 bases). This CDR3 region has 14 residues. Trimming left V 5 bases short and J 0 bases short, with 10 bases between. The V gene's germline CDR1 is SGHNT and CDR2 YENEEA. The DNA for the CDR3 is TGTGCCAGCAGCCAGGGACGGCTGAACACTGAAGCTTTCTTT. Amino acids: CASSQGRLNTEAFF.

This clone appeared a single time. This chain links TRBV12-5 with TRBJ2-3; 10 nucleotides match TRBD1. The ends lost 3 bases at V and 0 bases at J; junction bases unmatched: 3. The CDR3 runs 16 residues. CDR1 is LGHNT, CDR2 FRNRAP, per germline. The CDR3 here is CASGFRQGASTDTQYF. In DNA, the CDR3 is TGTGCTAGTGGTTTCCGACAGGGGGCGAGCACAGATACGCAGTATTTT.

The chain has TRBV28 and TRBJ1-2; 8 positions match TRBD1. J gave up 8 bases and V 2 bases, and 10 bases lay outside the gene matches. This CDR3 spans 15 amino acids. CDR1 is MDHEN, CDR2 SYDVKM, per germline. The CDR3, as DNA: TGTGCCAGCAGTTTAGAAGGTTCAGGGGGCCGAGGCTACACCTTC. Translated: CASSLEGSGGRGYTF.

This clone was detected only a few times. This sequence joins TRBV7-2 and TRBJ2-1, with 14 nucleotides matching TRBD2. The CDR3 has 15 amino acids. The V segment lost 5 bases and the J segment 7 bases; nucleotides outside the gene matches: 4. Per germline, CDR1 SGHTA and CDR2 FQGNSA. The CDR3 protein is CASSTWTSGRNEQFF. DNA for the CDR3: TGTGCCAGCAGCACCTGGACTAGCGGGAGGAATGAGCAGTTCTTC. Full variable domain (remainder filled in from reference TRBV7-2 and TRBJ2-1): GAGVSQSPSNKVTEKGKDVELRCDPISGHTALYWYRQSLGQGLEFLIYFQGNSAPDKSGLPSDRFSAERTGGSVSTLTIQRTQQEDSAVYLCASSTWTSGRNEQFFGPGTRLTVL.

The chain carries TRBV19 and TRBJ2-1; tentative D call: TRBD1 (6 bases). V lost 3 bases and J 8 bases, leaving 11 bases between the germline ends. Germline values: CDR1 LNHDA, CDR2 SQIVND (reference sequence). The CDR3 runs to 13 residues. The CDR3 loop is CASSIQSGDEQFF. The CDR3, as DNA: TGTGCCAGTAGTATCCAATCAGGGGATGAGCAGTTCTTC.

The rearrangement links TRBV30 to TRBJ2-2; 16 nucleotides agree with TRBD2. The CDR3 sequence is 20 residues long. With 1 base clipped from V and 3 bases from J, the junction kept 11 bases outside the gene matches. CDR1 and CDR2 from the germline V gene are GTSNPN and SVGIG (reference sequence). For the CDR3, the DNA is TGTGCCTGGAGTGACCCTCCGGGACTAGCGGGAGGGCCCTACACCGGGGAGCTGTTTTTT. Translated: CAWSDPPGLAGGPYTGELFF.

The chain uses TRBV19 and TRBJ1-1; D is uncertain. V lost 3 bases and J lost 1, with 9 bases in between. Germline values: CDR1 LNHDA, CDR2 SQIVND (reference sequence). CDR3 size: 14 residues. The CDR3 DNA follows: TGTGCCAGTAGTATGATTTTCTCGAACACTGAAGCTTTCTTT. Amino acid sequence: CASSMIFSNTEAFF.

This clone showed up just once. The J gene is TRBJ2-3, the V gene TRBV5-1, with a possible D match to TRBD2 (5 bases). Trimming took off 4 bases at V and 5 bases at J, with 17 bases between the two ends. The CDR3 is 15 amino acids. From germline, CDR1 is SGHRS and CDR2 YFSETQ. The CDR3 coding sequence is TGCGCCAGCAGCCCTGGAGGCGCCGTCTTAGATACGCAGTATTTT. Its translation is CASSPGGAVLDTQYF.

The chain employs TRBV5-1 and TRBJ2-5; the match to TRBD2 covers 8 bases. Germline values: CDR1 SGHRS, CDR2 YFSETQ. This CDR3 is built from 16 residues. The junction had 12 bases not matched to a gene; V was cut back by 3 bases and J by 5 bases. The DNA for the CDR3 is TGCGCCAGCAGCTCGAGCAGCGGGAGTTTCGAGGAGACCCAGTACTTC. Protein sequence: CASSSSSGSFEETQYF.

The chain couples TRBV27 to TRBJ1-5, with TRBD1 as a possible D gene (6 bases). Looked up from germline, CDR1 is MNHEY and CDR2 is SMNVEV (reference sequence). V dropped 8 bases and J dropped 9 bases, with 14 bases sitting between them. The CDR3 sequence is 12 residues long. The CDR3 here is CASRIQGGPQHF. Written as DNA, the CDR3 is TGTGCCAGCCGAATACAGGGCGGGCCCCAGCATTTT.

The rearrangement joins TRBV6-6 to TRBJ2-2, with TRBD2 matching over 7 bases. The CDR3 is 16 amino acids. V lost 6 bases and J lost 6; bases outside the gene matches: 13. The germline CDR1 and CDR2 sequences are MNHNY and SVGAGI (reference sequence). CDR3 nucleotides: TGTGCCAGCAGCGGAAGCGGGATCTTATTCGCCGGGGAGCTGTTTTTT. This encodes CASSGSGILFAGELFF.

The rearrangement links TRBV29-1 to TRBJ2-1; D possibly corresponds to TRBD2 (5 bases). The germline V gene has CDR1 SQVTM and CDR2 ANQGSEA. CDR3 length: 14 amino acids. Trimming removed 7 bases at V and 5 bases at J, with 18 bases between. The CDR3 loop reads CSARHLAKDNEQFF. CDR3 DNA: TGCAGCGCCCGGCACCTAGCCAAAGACAATGAGCAGTTCTTC.

CDR3 protein: CASSQDTRGRSRDTQYF. CDR3 bases: TGCGCCAGCAGCCAAGATACGCGAGGACGGAGCCGAGATACGCAGTATTTT. The chain carries TRBV4-1 and TRBJ2-3; D call uncertain. This CDR3 comprises 17 residues. Per germline, CDR1 MGHRA and CDR2 YSYEKL. Trimming removed 0 bases from V and 5 bases from J, with 18 bases in between.

The V call is TRBV7-3, the J call TRBJ1-1, with no clear D. The germline V gene has CDR1 SGHTA and CDR2 FQGTGA. This CDR3 has 13 amino acids. The V end lost 5 bases, the J end lost 4 bases, and 11 bases lay between the germline ends. The chain's CDR3 is CASSPKLGTEAFF. The CDR3 region has the DNA TGTGCCAGCAGCCCGAAACTTGGCACTGAAGCTTTCTTT.

This chain connects TRBV5-3 to TRBJ2-7; D is possibly TRBD1 (5 bases). TRBV5-3 is labeled an ORF, and its function is uncertain. Trimming removed 2 bases at V and 3 bases at J, with 21 bases between. The CDR3 contains 17 residues. CDR3 sequence (DNA): TGTGCCAGAAGCTTCCCCACCCAGGGCTGGATCGACTACGAGCAGTACTTC. Its protein product is CARSFPTQGWIDYEQYF.

This chain joins TRBV2 and TRBJ2-3; 7 positions agree with TRBD1. The CDR3 totals 16 residues. Germline V gives CDR1 SNHLY, CDR2 FYNNEI. V was pared by 4 bases and J by 2 bases, with 9 bases of the junction left unmatched. The CDR3, as DNA: TGTGCCAGCAGTGCCCGGGGACAGTTAAACACAGATACGCAGTATTTT. Translation gives CASSARGQLNTDTQYF. The full variable domain, completed using reference TRBV2 and TRBJ2-3, is EPEVTQTPSHQVTQMGQEVILRCVPISNHLYFYWYRQILGQKVEFLVSFYNNEISEKSEIFDDQFSVERPDGSNFTLKIRSTKLEDSAMYFCASSARGQLNTDTQYFGPGTRLTVL.

J is TRBJ2-1 and V is TRBV7-2; D might be TRBD2 (5 bases). V lost 2 bases to trimming and J lost 14 bases, with 19 bases between them. Germline values: CDR1 SGHTA, CDR2 FQGNSA. There are 14 residues in the CDR3. The DNA of the CDR3 is TGTGCCAGCAGCTTATATGGCCCGGGGATAGGAAAGTTCTTC. Its translation is CASSLYGPGIGKFF.